The entry below gives a single T cell receptor (beta chain) sequence along with its context. Repertoires were generated with immunoSEQ multiplex PCR, while TCRdb's copy carries only in-frame clones and drops some. The sample includes 50,000 to 70,000 clones, 91% of them seen just once. This entry comes from a study of T cell changes during pregnancy in multiple sclerosis. The CDR3 covers 15 residues. V is TRBV7-5 and J is TRBJ1-2. TRBV7-5 is listed as a pseudogene. The material was peripheral blood, obtained in the third trimester of pregnancy. The receptor was isolated from a female donor in good health, enrolled as a control in a pregnancy study. CDR3 amino acids: CARSLSGGVPGGYTF. The CDR3 DNA reads TGTGCCAGAAGCCTCTCGGGAGGCGTCCCGGGTGGCTACACCTTC.